The 3 T cell receptor beta chains below all came from one sample that was sequenced in a study of shared clonotypes between healthy human individuals. Positively selected for CCR7, the CD45RO-negative cells used as naive CD8 cells excluded terminally differentiated effector memory CD45RA+ cells. Sequencing was performed with immunoSEQ multiplex PCR; in TCRdb, only in-frame clones are kept and a portion is missing. Of around 700,000 clones detected, 90% to 95% appear once; the ten largest clones hold 24%. Sequencing was done on a sample of naive CD8+ T cells sorted from blood. Receptor source: a man under 40 in good health.

This chain uses TRBV7-9 with TRBJ2-2, with 11 bases fitting TRBD2. V lost 6 bases and J lost 1; bases outside the gene matches: 4. Germline values: CDR1 SEHNR, CDR2 FQNEAQ (reference sequence). The CDR3 spans 16 residues. In DNA, the CDR3 is TGTGCCAGCAGGTCGGGACTAGCGGAGAACACCGGGGAGCTGTTTTTT. Amino acids: CASRSGLAENTGELFF. The variable domain in full, with the rest retrieved from reference TRBV7-9 and TRBJ2-2, is DTGVSQNPRHKITKRGQNVTFRCDPISEHNRLYWYRQTLGQGPEFLTYFQNEAQLEKSRLLSDRFSAERPKGSFSTLEIQRTEQGDSAMYLCASRSGLAENTGELFFGEGSRLTVL.

The V gene is TRBV30, the J gene TRBJ2-2, with TRBD2 identical over 9 bases. Trimming took 4 bases from V and 0 from J; bases not matched to a gene: 0. CDR1 and CDR2 (germline): GTSNPN, SVGIG (reference sequence). The CDR3 consists of 14 residues. In DNA, the CDR3 is TGTGCCTGGACTAGCGGGACGAACACCGGGGAGCTGTTTTTT. Encoded protein: CAWTSGTNTGELFF.

V usage is TRBV10-1 and J usage is TRBJ2-1; TRBD2 matches at 14 bases. Germline CDR1 reads WNHNN; CDR2 reads SYGVQD (reference sequence). The V gene end was trimmed by 3 bases and the J gene end by 6 bases; junction bases not matched to a gene: 4. This CDR3 has 16 residues. CDR3 nucleotides: TGCGCCAGCAGTGACAGGACTAGCGGGAGGTTCAATGAGCAGTTCTTC. This sequence encodes CASSDRTSGRFNEQFF.